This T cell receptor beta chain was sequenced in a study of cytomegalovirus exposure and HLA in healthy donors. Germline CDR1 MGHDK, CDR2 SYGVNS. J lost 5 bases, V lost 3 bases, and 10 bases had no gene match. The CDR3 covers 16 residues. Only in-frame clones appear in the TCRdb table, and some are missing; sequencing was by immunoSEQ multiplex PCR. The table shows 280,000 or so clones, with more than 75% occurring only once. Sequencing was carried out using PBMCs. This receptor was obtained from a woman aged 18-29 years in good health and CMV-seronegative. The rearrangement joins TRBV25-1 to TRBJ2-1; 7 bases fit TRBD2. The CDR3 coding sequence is TGTGCCAGCAGTGACAATATCGGGACTATCGACAATGAGCAGTTCTTC. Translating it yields CASSDNIGTIDNEQFF.